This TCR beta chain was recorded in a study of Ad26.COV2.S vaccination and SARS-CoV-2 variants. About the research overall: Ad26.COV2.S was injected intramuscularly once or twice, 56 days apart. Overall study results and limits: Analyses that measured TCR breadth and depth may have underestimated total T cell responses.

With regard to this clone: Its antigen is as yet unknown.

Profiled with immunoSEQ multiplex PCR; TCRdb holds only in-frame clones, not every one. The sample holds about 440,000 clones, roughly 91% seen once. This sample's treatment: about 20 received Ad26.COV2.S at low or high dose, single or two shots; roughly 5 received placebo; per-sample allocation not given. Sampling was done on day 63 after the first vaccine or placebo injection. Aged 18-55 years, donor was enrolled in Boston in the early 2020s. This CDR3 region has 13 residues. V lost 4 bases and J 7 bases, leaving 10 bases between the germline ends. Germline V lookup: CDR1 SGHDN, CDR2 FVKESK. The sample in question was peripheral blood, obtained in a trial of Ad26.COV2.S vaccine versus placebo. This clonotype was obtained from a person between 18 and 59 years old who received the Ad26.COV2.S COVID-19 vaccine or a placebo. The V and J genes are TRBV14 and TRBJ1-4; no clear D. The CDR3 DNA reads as TGTGCCAGCAGCCCAGGCGGTAGTGAAAAACTGTTTTTT. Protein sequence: CASSPGGSEKLFF.